This T cell receptor beta chain was sequenced during a study of radiotherapy plus CTLA-4 blockade in lung cancer. In the study overall: Disease control reached 31%, with objective responses in 15% to 20%. Findings and caveats of the study: Early blood T cell clone changes and increased post-radiation serum interferon-beta were reportedly the strongest response predictors. Radiotherapy plus ipilimumab was followed by expansion in blood of tumor-derived TCR clones.

Alongside CTLA-4 blockade with ipilimumab, patients with chemo-refractory metastatic non-small-cell lung cancer received focal radiation. The V gene's germline CDR1 is MNHEY and CDR2 SVGAGI. The CDR3 sequence is 14 residues long. The V and J ends lost 1 base and 8 bases respectively, with 14 bases between them. A word on this clone: The antigen remains unidentified.

Measured with immunoSEQ multiplex PCR; TCRdb has only the in-frame clones, and not every one. The sample holds tens of thousands of clones, roughly 63% seen once. J is TRBJ1-2 and V is TRBV6-5; D gene uncertain. The source material was peripheral blood, sampled from a patient treated with radiotherapy plus ipilimumab. This sequence originates from a human donor with non-small cell lung cancer who had a partial response to radiotherapy plus ipilimumab. The CDR3 region has the DNA TGTGCCAGCAGTTACTTATCCCGGCAGGCAGGCTACACCTTC. Protein product: CASSYLSRQAGYTF.